This entry concerns a single TCR beta chain. This CDR3 region has 19 residues. V lost 0 bases and J lost 1, with 22 bases in between. Germline-derived CDR1 and CDR2 are SGHRS and YFSETQ. The data belong to a study of lymphopenia after photon versus proton radiotherapy. Clones were read by immunoSEQ multiplex PCR, and TCRdb kept only the in-frame ones, dropping some. The repertoire includes about 15,000 clones, about nine tenths of them detected once, and roughly 10% sits in the top ten. The sequence came from a man in his 70s with pancreatic cancer. The chain joins TRBV5-1 to TRBJ1-2; D possibly corresponds to TRBD1 (6 bases). The material was peripheral blood, obtained from a patient treated with proton-based radiotherapy. The CDR3 reads CASSLGGTGQSAYNYGYTF. In DNA form, the CDR3 reads TGCGCCAGCAGCTTGGGTGGTACAGGGCAGAGTGCATATAACTATGGCTACACCTTC.